Following are 20 T cell receptor beta chains from one sample sequenced in a study of identical twins. TCRdb reprocessed the 5' RACE reads with MiXCR, giving one entry per CDR3 protein. The sample records around 240,000 distinct CDR3 sequences, over 9.5% being singletons. The sequenced material came from memory T cells sorted from blood. The receptors shown here come from a man aged 45-60 years in good health.

This clonotype was counted between two and nine times. The chain combines TRBV6-1 with TRBJ1-2; D gene ambiguous. The CDR3 is 16 residues long. Trimming stripped 3 bases from V and 3 bases from J, with 17 bases between. Germline values: CDR1 MNHNS, CDR2 SASEGT. In DNA form, the CDR3 reads TGTGCCAGCAGTGAGTGGGGTGCAGCGGAGGACTATGGCTACACCTTC. The encoded protein is CASSEWGAAEDYGYTF.

This clonotype was seen at least ten times. The V gene is TRBV6-5, the J gene TRBJ2-2; no reliable D call. V was shortened by 2 bases and J by 5 bases, with 3 bases between the two germline ends. The CDR3 runs 12 residues. CDR1 MNHEY and CDR2 SVGAGI come from the germline V gene. In DNA form, the CDR3 reads TGTGCCAGCAGTTACCGGACCGGGGAGCTGTTTTTT. It yields the protein CASSYRTGELFF.

This clonotype came up a few times. The gene calls are TRBV15 and TRBJ2-7; 7 positions match TRBD1. The length of the CDR3 is 15 residues. V gave up 5 bases and J gave up 2 bases; unmatched junction bases: 9. CDR1 LNHNV and CDR2 YYDKDF come from the germline V gene (reference sequence). The CDR3 DNA sequence: TGTGCCACCAGCGCTCGACGGACAGGTACCTACGAGCAGTACTTC. Translation gives CATSARRTGTYEQYF.

This chain links TRBV7-9 with TRBJ2-2; 8 bases align to TRBD1. CDR1 is SEHNR and CDR2 is FQNEAQ in the germline V gene (reference sequence). With V trimmed by 4 bases and J by 4 bases, 5 bases remained unmatched. The CDR3 totals 15 residues. The DNA for the CDR3 is TGTGCCAGCAGCTCAGACAGGGGTAGCACCGGGGAGCTGTTTTTT. This sequence encodes CASSSDRGSTGELFF.

The chain couples TRBV29-1 to TRBJ2-1; D is unresolved. The germline gives CDR1 SQVTM, CDR2 ANQGSEA. V shed 1 base and J shed 4 bases, with 17 bases lying between them. This CDR3 is built from 16 residues. The CDR3 DNA sequence: TGCAGCGTTGAAGGCCTAAATAACAGAATTTACAATGAGCAGTTCTTC. Its translation: CSVEGLNNRIYNEQFF.

This clonotype came up a few times. The rearrangement uses TRBV24-1 and TRBJ2-2, with D unclear. Germline V CDR1 and CDR2: KGHDR, SFDVKD. V was shortened by 5 bases and J by 0 bases, with 6 bases between the two germline ends. This CDR3 spans 14 amino acids. DNA of the CDR3: TGTGCCACCAGTGCACTTACGAACACCGGGGAGCTGTTTTTT. This encodes CATSALTNTGELFF.

This clonotype was detected only a few times. This sequence joins TRBV7-8 and TRBJ2-7; 9 nucleotides line up with TRBD2. CDR3 length: 15 residues. Unmatched junction bases numbered 5, after V lost 5 bases and J lost 0 bases. Germline CDR1 is SGHVS and CDR2 is FQNEAQ. CDR3 in amino acids: CASSPRSGSSYEQYF. The CDR3, as DNA: TGTGCCAGCAGCCCTCGTAGCGGGAGCTCCTACGAGCAGTACTTC.

This clonotype was counted ten times or more. V usage is TRBV24-1 and J usage is TRBJ2-5; D is tentatively TRBD1 or TRBD2 (5 bases each). The CDR3 spans 13 residues. Germline CDR1 KGHDR, CDR2 SFDVKD. V gave up 9 bases and J gave up 5 bases, with 15 bases separating them. CDR3 coding DNA: TGTGCCACCCAAGCCTCCGAGGGGGAGACCCAGTACTTC. It translates to CATQASEGETQYF.

This clonotype has a count of ten or more. The chain links TRBV7-2 to TRBJ2-3; TRBD1 agrees at 8 bases. CDR3 length: 15 residues. Germline V lookup: CDR1 SGHTA, CDR2 FQGNSA. V lost 3 bases, J lost 1 base, and 3 bases stayed unmatched. CDR3 bases: TGTGCCAGCAGCTTCCCAGGGGGCGGCACAGATACGCAGTATTTT. Protein: CASSFPGGGTDTQYF. The full variable domain, its missing parts supplied by reference TRBV7-2 and TRBJ2-3, is GAGVSQSPSNKVTEKGKDVELRCDPISGHTALYWYRQSLGQGLEFLIYFQGNSAPDKSGLPSDRFSAERTGGSVSTLTIQRTQQEDSAVYLCASSFPGGGTDTQYFGPGTRLTVL.

This clonotype occurred many times. This chain links TRBV4-3 with TRBJ2-7; 8 nucleotides line up with TRBD2. The CDR3 totals 16 residues. With 4 bases clipped from V and 3 bases from J, the junction kept 11 bases outside the gene matches. Germline CDR1 LGHNA, CDR2 YSLEER. The CDR3 bases are TGCGCCAGCAGCCCCTATAAGGGGCGGGAGGTCTACGAGCAGTACTTC. It encodes CASSPYKGREVYEQYF.

Many counts were recorded for this clonotype. The chain has TRBV29-1 and TRBJ1-1, with TRBD1 as a possible D gene (6 bases). V was pared by 0 bases and J by 5 bases, with 13 bases between. Per the germline V gene, CDR1 is SQVTM and CDR2 is ANQGSEA. The CDR3 runs to 14 residues. DNA of the CDR3: TGCAGCGTTGAAGATCACTCAGGGGTTACTGAAGCTTTCTTT. Translating it yields CSVEDHSGVTEAFF.

This clonotype occurred a few times. The gene calls are TRBV7-9 and TRBJ1-4, with 9 positions matching TRBD1. The CDR3 consists of 15 residues. V was clipped by 5 bases and J by 3 bases; unmatched bases: 4. Germline CDR1 and CDR2: SEHNR and FQNEAQ (reference sequence). The CDR3 DNA follows: TGTGCCAGCAGCGAGGGACAGGGCCCTAATGAAAAACTGTTTTTT. This codes for CASSEGQGPNEKLFF.

The table lists this clonotype with a few counts. The chain joins TRBV27 to TRBJ2-7; 8 bases are a match to TRBD1. CDR3 length equals 14 residues. After removal of 6 bases from V and 7 bases from J, the junction contained 11 bases not matched to a gene. Germline CDR1 reads MNHEY; CDR2 reads SMNVEV (reference sequence). CDR3 sequence: CASSPTGTGGEQYF. The CDR3 nucleotides are TGTGCCAGCAGCCCTACGGGGACAGGCGGAGAGCAGTACTTC.

The V call is TRBV20-1, the J call TRBJ2-7; no reliable D call. Germline loops: CDR1 DFQATT, CDR2 SNEGSKA (reference sequence). Trimming took off 3 bases at V and 4 bases at J, with 7 bases between the two ends. This CDR3 has 11 amino acids. The CDR3 sequence is CSASRGYEQYF. CDR3 sequence (DNA): TGCAGTGCTAGTAGAGGTTACGAGCAGTACTTC.

This clonotype was seen ten or more times. V is TRBV9 and J is TRBJ2-2; D unresolved. Germline CDR1 and CDR2: SGDLS and YYNGEE. V was clipped by 4 bases and J by 3 bases, with 4 bases between them. The CDR3 spans 12 residues. CDR3 amino acids: CASSPDTGELFF. CDR3 in DNA: TGTGCCAGCAGCCCAGACACCGGGGAGCTGTTTTTT.

This clonotype was counted at least ten times. V and J are TRBV28 and TRBJ2-5; TRBD2 might be the D (6 bases). CDR3 size: 14 residues. The germline CDR1 and CDR2 sequences are MDHEN and SYDVKM. Trimming left V 3 bases short and J 5 bases short, with 13 bases between. The CDR3 DNA is TGTGCCAGCAGTTTCCCCGCGGGACGGGAGACCCAGTACTTC. Its protein product is CASSFPAGRETQYF.

The chain couples TRBV11-1 to TRBJ2-7; D unclear. This CDR3 is 15 amino acids long. V gave up 5 bases and J gave up 3 bases, with 17 bases separating them. From germline, CDR1 is SGHAT and CDR2 FQDESV (reference sequence). CDR3 loop: CASSPRGIWNYEQYF. Here the CDR3 DNA reads TGTGCCAGCAGCCCCAGAGGAATCTGGAACTACGAGCAGTACTTC.

The rearrangement joins TRBV29-1 to TRBJ2-4, with D hard to call. Trimming took off 1 base at V and 2 bases at J, with 6 bases between the two ends. The CDR3 extends over 13 amino acids. Per germline, CDR1 SQVTM and CDR2 ANQGSEA. CDR3 DNA: TGCAGCGTTGAAGGAAATTCCAAAAACATTCAGTACTTC. Its translation is CSVEGNSKNIQYF.

Of note for this clonotype: The final CDR3 position lacks the conserved phenylalanine or tryptophan, pointing to a likely read error. The chain has TRBV7-2 and TRBJ2-1; D could derive from TRBD1 or TRBD2 (5 bases each). The germline gives CDR1 SGHTA, CDR2 FQGNSA. V shed 1 base and J shed 9 bases, with 7 bases lying between them. CDR3 size: 12 residues. The CDR3: CASSLGGFEQFL. CDR3 nucleotides: TGTGCCAGCAGCTTAGGGGGGTTTGAGCAGTTCCTC.

This clonotype occurred many times. The rearrangement links TRBV28 to TRBJ2-1; D is uncertain. Germline lookup yields CDR1 MDHEN and CDR2 SYDVKM. CDR3 length: 14 residues. Trimming removed 2 bases from V and 5 bases from J, with 10 bases in between. The CDR3 is CASSLQVQNNEQFF. The DNA of the CDR3 is TGTGCCAGCAGTTTACAGGTACAGAACAATGAGCAGTTCTTC.